These 27 T cell receptor beta chains were sequenced from one sample in a study of graft-versus-host responses after intestinal transplantation. Antigen specificity for these receptors is unknown. Only in-frame clones appear in the TCRdb table, and some are missing; sequencing was by immunoSEQ multiplex PCR. The sample lists approximately 63,000 clones, approximately 94% occurring once. The sample consisted of unstimulated CD4+ T cells sorted from spleen or lymph node cells, taken before transplant. All receptors derive from a human donor who was the organ donor for an intestinal transplant.

This chain links TRBV4-2 with TRBJ2-5, with a possible D match to TRBD2 (6 bases). The CDR3 has 15 amino acids. Germline V lookup: CDR1 LGHNA, CDR2 YNFKEQ. The ends were cut back, 0 bases at V and 4 bases at J, with 12 bases in the middle. This chain's CDR3 is CASSQDRRGSETQYF. DNA of the CDR3: TGTGCCAGCAGCCAAGATCGGCGGGGATCAGAGACCCAGTACTTC.

The chain uses TRBV10-3 and TRBJ2-3; no reliable D call. In germline, CDR1 is ENHRY, CDR2 SYGVKD. With 8 bases removed from V and 2 bases from J, the gap between germline ends came to 14 bases. This CDR3 comprises 14 residues. CDR3 region: CAIRVDGSTDTQYF. Here the CDR3 DNA reads TGTGCCATCCGCGTTGACGGGTCCACAGATACGCAGTATTTT.

This chain links TRBV11-2 with TRBJ2-3; the D gene is possibly TRBD2 (6 bases). From germline, CDR1 is SGHAT and CDR2 FQNNGV. V dropped 5 bases and J dropped 5 bases, with 17 bases sitting between them. This CDR3 has 15 amino acids. The CDR3 spells CASSSGLSQLDTQYF. As DNA, the CDR3 is TGTGCCAGCAGCAGCGGGCTCAGCCAGTTAGATACGCAGTATTTT.

This clone was picked up one time. The chain carries TRBV6-1 and TRBJ2-7; D uncertain. V was trimmed by 4 bases and J by 2 bases, leaving 15 bases between them. The CDR3 is 15 amino acids. Germline CDR1 reads MNHNS; CDR2 reads SASEGT. The CDR3 reads CASSVSPRPTYEQYF. The DNA of the CDR3 is TGTGCCAGCAGTGTTTCCCCCCGACCCACCTACGAGCAGTACTTC.

The CDR3: CASTLTGAYGYTF. Written as DNA, the CDR3 is TGTGCCAGCACTTTAACAGGGGCCTATGGCTACACCTTC. The rearrangement links TRBV6-5 to TRBJ1-2, with TRBD1 identical over 7 bases. With V trimmed by 7 bases and J by 4 bases, 6 bases remained unmatched. Germline CDR1 is MNHEY and CDR2 is SVGAGI. This CDR3 contains 13 residues.

The J gene is TRBJ1-6, the V gene TRBV7-9; TRBD1 matches at 10 bases. Losses at the gene ends were 1 base for V and 9 bases for J; bases not matched to a gene: 0. CDR3 length: 14 residues. Germline CDR1 SEHNR, CDR2 FQNEAQ (reference sequence). CDR3 in amino acids: CASSLGTGGSPLHF. CDR3 in DNA: TGTGCCAGCAGCTTAGGGACAGGGGGTTCACCCCTCCACTTT.

The rearrangement joins TRBV7-2 to TRBJ2-1; 9 bases line up with TRBD1. Germline assignment: CDR1 SGHTA and CDR2 FQGNSA. The CDR3 is 14 residues long. After removal of 0 bases from V and 6 bases from J, the junction contained 0 bases not matched to a gene. The chain's CDR3 is CASSLATGGNEQFF. The DNA for the CDR3 is TGTGCCAGCAGCTTAGCGACAGGGGGCAATGAGCAGTTCTTC. The complete variable domain, with remaining parts taken from reference TRBV7-2 and TRBJ2-1, reads GAGVSQSPSNKVTEKGKDVELRCDPISGHTALYWYRQSLGQGLEFLIYFQGNSAPDKSGLPSDRFSAERTGGSVSTLTIQRTQQEDSAVYLCASSLATGGNEQFFGPGTRLTVL.

The chain combines TRBV5-1 with TRBJ1-4, with D possibly matching TRBD1 (5 bases). Per germline, CDR1 SGHRS and CDR2 YFSETQ. V was clipped by 0 bases and J by 3 bases, with 9 bases between them. The CDR3 runs 15 residues. CDR3 region: CASSLDGGSNEKLFF. The CDR3 DNA follows: TGCGCCAGCAGCTTGGATGGGGGATCTAATGAAAAACTGTTTTTT.

The J gene is TRBJ2-3, the V gene TRBV6-6, with 7 bases fitting TRBD1. CDR1 MNHNY and CDR2 SVGAGI come from the germline V gene (reference sequence). CDR3 length: 15 residues. V trimming: 6 bases; J trimming: 0 bases; junction bases outside the gene matches: 6. The CDR3 DNA sequence: TGTGCCAGCAGCTATGGGACAGTAAGCACAGATACGCAGTATTTT. Amino acid sequence: CASSYGTVSTDTQYF.

V and J are TRBV28 and TRBJ1-5; D is perhaps TRBD1 (6 bases). The ends were cut back, 8 bases at V and 1 base at J, with 12 bases in the middle. Germline CDR1 MDHEN, CDR2 SYDVKM. This CDR3 has 14 amino acids. The CDR3 here is CASQTGRSNQPQHF. The CDR3 bases are TGTGCCAGCCAAACAGGGAGGAGCAATCAGCCCCAGCATTTT.

V is TRBV21-1 and J is TRBJ1-2; the DNA was not compared with TRBD1, the D call given in the table. TRBV21-1 is annotated as a pseudogene. The CDR3 covers 14 residues. The CDR3, as DNA: TGTGCCAGCAGTCCCCGACAGGCCAGCTATGGCTACACCTTC. Its translation is CASSPRQASYGYTF.

The chain joins TRBV4-2 to TRBJ1-2; 11 bases map to TRBD1. J was trimmed by 8 bases and V by 3 bases; bases with no gene match: 2. This CDR3 comprises 13 residues. Germline V gives CDR1 LGHNA, CDR2 YNFKEQ. The CDR3 region has the DNA TGTGCCAGCAGCCACTGGACAGGGGGCGGCTACACCTTC. It translates to CASSHWTGGGYTF.

This sequence joins TRBV15 and TRBJ1-6, with D uncertain. The germline V gene encodes CDR1 LNHNV and CDR2 YYDKDF (reference sequence). Trimming took off 6 bases at V and 9 bases at J, with 15 bases between the two ends. This CDR3 has 14 amino acids. The CDR3 DNA sequence: TGTGCCACCAGGCTTCCTTATACGGGTTCACCCCTCCACTTT. Amino acid sequence: CATRLPYTGSPLHF.

This clone was found a few times. This chain connects TRBV19 to TRBJ1-5; D remains unclear. CDR1 is LNHDA and CDR2 is SQIVND in the germline V gene (reference sequence). Trimming shortened V by 3 bases and J by 3 bases, and 3 bases separated the two germline ends. CDR3 length equals 12 residues. The CDR3 region is CASSILNQPQHF. The CDR3 DNA follows: TGTGCCAGTAGTATCCTCAATCAGCCCCAGCATTTT.

This rearrangement joins TRBV4-2 to TRBJ2-7, with 11 bases fitting TRBD1. Trimming took 0 bases from V and 3 from J; bases not matched to a gene: 4. Germline CDR1 and CDR2: LGHNA and YNFKEQ. The CDR3 runs to 16 residues. CDR3 bases: TGTGCCAGCAGCCAAGATACCGGGACAGGGGGCTACGAGCAGTACTTC. Its protein product is CASSQDTGTGGYEQYF.

This clone was observed a few times. This chain uses TRBV7-9 with TRBJ1-1; weak D call: TRBD1 (5 bases). Trimming pared 3 bases from V and 1 base from J, leaving 12 bases between. The CDR3 is made up of 15 amino acids. CDR1 SEHNR and CDR2 FQNEAQ come from the germline V gene (reference sequence). The CDR3 nucleotides read TGTGCCAGCAGCTTCGCCCGGGGGGGGAACACTGAAGCTTTCTTT. This encodes CASSFARGGNTEAFF.

This chain joins TRBV7-2 and TRBJ1-2, with D possibly matching TRBD1 (5 bases). Germline CDR1 is SGHTA and CDR2 is FQGNSA. V dropped 5 bases and J dropped 0 bases, with 10 bases sitting between them. This CDR3 has 14 residues. The CDR3 coding sequence is TGTGCCAGCAGCAAACGACAGTCTAACTATGGCTACACCTTC. Its translation is CASSKRQSNYGYTF.

The chain couples TRBV19 to TRBJ1-2, with 7 bases aligning to TRBD1. There are 14 residues in the CDR3. V trimming: 5 bases; J trimming: 6 bases; junction bases outside the gene matches: 9. The germline V gene has CDR1 LNHDA and CDR2 SQIVND (reference sequence). The CDR3 protein is CASSARQGVDGYTF. The CDR3 nucleotides read TGTGCCAGTAGTGCAAGACAGGGTGTGGATGGCTACACCTTC.

The chain combines TRBV5-1 with TRBJ2-1; no clear D. With 4 bases removed from V and 0 bases from J, the gap between germline ends came to 5 bases. Germline values: CDR1 SGHRS, CDR2 YFSETQ. The CDR3 totals 13 residues. For the CDR3, the DNA is TGCGCCAGCAGCATGAGCTCCTACAATGAGCAGTTCTTC. This encodes CASSMSSYNEQFF.

The chain uses TRBV29-1 and TRBJ2-1; D perhaps matches TRBD1 (6 bases). This CDR3 region has 12 residues. Germline CDR1 is SQVTM and CDR2 is ANQGSEA. CDR3 DNA sequence: TGCAGGAATACAGGGCCCTACAATGAGCAGTTCTTC. Translation gives CRNTGPYNEQFF.

The J gene is TRBJ1-2, the V gene TRBV15, with 7 bases lining up with TRBD1. CDR3 length: 15 amino acids. CDR1 LNHNV and CDR2 YYDKDF come from the germline V gene (reference sequence). Trimming cost V 0 bases and J 3 bases; bases outside gene matches: 4. The DNA for the CDR3 is TGTGCCACCAGCAGAGACAGGGGGGTCTACTATGGCTACACCTTC. Amino acid sequence: CATSRDRGVYYGYTF.

V is TRBV5-5 and J is TRBJ1-2; D is perhaps TRBD1 (5 bases). This CDR3 comprises 14 residues. Trimming removed 4 bases at V and 12 bases at J, with 22 bases between. Germline assignment: CDR1 SGHKS and CDR2 YYEKEE (reference sequence). The CDR3 spells CASSVGPNPTGDTF. The CDR3 bases are TGTGCCAGCAGCGTTGGACCGAACCCAACGGGGGACACCTTC. The whole variable domain, filled in from reference TRBV5-5 and TRBJ1-2, reads DAGVTQSPTHLIKTRGQQVTLRCSPISGHKSVSWYQQVLGQGPQFIFQYYEKEERGRGNFPDRFSARQFPNYSSELNVNALLLGDSALYLCASSVGPNPTGDTFGSGTRLTVV.

The V call is TRBV6-1, the J call TRBJ1-2; D unclear. From germline, CDR1 is MNHNS and CDR2 SASEGT. This CDR3 is built from 14 residues. V lost 8 bases and J lost 1, with 14 bases in between. In DNA form, the CDR3 reads TGTGCCAGCTGTCCGTTGGGAAATAACTATGGCTACACCTTC. Protein: CASCPLGNNYGYTF.

The chain combines TRBV2 with TRBJ1-1; weak D call: TRBD1 (5 bases). CDR3 length: 15 amino acids. In germline, CDR1 is SNHLY, CDR2 FYNNEI. V lost 6 bases to trimming and J lost 0 bases, with 14 bases between them. The CDR3 region has the DNA TGTGCCAGCAGGAGGGGCTTGGCCATGAACACTGAAGCTTTCTTT. Translating gives CASRRGLAMNTEAFF. The whole variable domain, filled in from reference TRBV2 and TRBJ1-1, reads EPEVTQTPSHQVTQMGQEVILRCVPISNHLYFYWYRQILGQKVEFLVSFYNNEISEKSEIFDDQFSVERPDGSNFTLKIRSTKLEDSAMYFCASRRGLAMNTEAFFGQGTRLTVV.

The chain has TRBV7-3 and TRBJ2-3, with D perhaps TRBD2 (6 bases). Per germline, CDR1 SGHTA and CDR2 FQGTGA. CDR3 length equals 15 residues. Trimming stripped 5 bases from V and 3 bases from J, with 15 bases between. This chain's CDR3 is CASSPRAGKTDTQYF. The CDR3 DNA reads TGTGCCAGCAGCCCCAGGGCGGGGAAGACAGATACGCAGTATTTT. The full variable domain, its missing parts supplied by reference TRBV7-3 and TRBJ2-3, is GAGVSQTPSNKVTEKGKYVELRCDPISGHTALYWYRQSLGQGPEFLIYFQGTGAADDSGLPNDRFFAVRPEGSVSTLKIQRTERGDSAVYLCASSPRAGKTDTQYFGPGTRLTVL.

The chain has TRBV7-9 and TRBJ1-3; D ambiguous. V lost 4 bases and J 4 bases, leaving 17 bases between the germline ends. This CDR3 comprises 16 residues. Germline V lookup: CDR1 SEHNR, CDR2 FQNEAQ (reference sequence). CDR3: CASSSLGRTTGNTIYF. CDR3 DNA: TGTGCCAGCAGCTCCCTTGGACGGACTACAGGAAACACCATATATTTT.

The CDR3 coding sequence is TGTGCCAGCTCACCACCGTATGAGACCCAGTACTTC. It codes for CASSPPYETQYF. V and J are TRBV18 and TRBJ2-5; D not resolved. The CDR3 is made up of 12 amino acids. The germline V gene encodes CDR1 KGHSH and CDR2 LQKENI. V was clipped by 0 bases and J by 5 bases, with 4 bases between them.